This T cell receptor (beta chain) was retrieved from a study of blood T cells in healthy people across ages. The study's findings and limits: Unknown donor CMV status possibly confounded expanded clonotype changes.

Concerning this clonotype: Its antigen is unidentified. A read error may produce the germline difference seen at one junction end.

Per germline, CDR1 DFQATT and CDR2 SNEGSKA (reference sequence). The CDR3 extends over 16 amino acids. Next came a second PCR, run for about 7 to 12 cycles, which used a sample-barcoded 5' primer along with a J-beta primer mix. The template-switch adaptor was a 5' adaptor with 12 random nucleotides. It tagged each cDNA molecule. MiXCR was run by TCRdb on the 5' RACE reads, yielding one entry per CDR3 protein. This table has around 1,900,000 distinct CDR3 sequences, around 42% appearing once. Material for sequencing was blood. V is TRBV20-1 and J is TRBJ2-6; perhaps TRBD2 as D (6 bases). The origin of this receptor is a human donor in good health. CDR3 residues: CSARDLGGTGASVLTF. The DNA for the CDR3 is TGCAGTGCTAGAGATCTCGGAGGGACTGGGGCCAGCGTCCTGACTTTC.